The subject of this entry is one T cell receptor (beta chain). The data were obtained in a study of siplizumab effects on memory and regulatory T cells. Produced via immunoSEQ multiplex PCR; TCRdb's table is partial and in-frame only. This table has over 100,000 clones, 92% appearing once. CDR1 is SGHTA and CDR2 is FQGNSA in the germline V gene. The CDR3 sequence is 15 residues long. The J segment lost 2 bases and the V segment lost 4 bases, leaving 4 bases of the junction unmatched. The chain joins TRBV7-2 to TRBJ2-1; 8 bases agree with TRBD1. The source material was Tregs sorted from blood. The source of this sequence is a human donor in good health. In DNA, the CDR3 is TGTGCCAGCAGCTCGCCGGACAGGGCCTACAATGAGCAGTTCTTC. Translation gives CASSSPDRAYNEQFF.